This T cell receptor (beta chain) was retrieved from a study of regulatory T cells in long-lasting Graves disease. Germline CDR1 is MDHEN and CDR2 is SYDVKM. V dropped 5 bases and J dropped 1 base, with 11 bases sitting between them. This CDR3 comprises 14 residues. In its sample, this clonotype was seen many times. What it binds is unknown. HTBI primers from iRepertoire and Arm-PCR of CDR3 regions yielded the TCR beta libraries. TCRdb recomputed calls from the multiplex PCR reads with MiXCR, one row per CDR3 protein. Among hundreds of thousands of distinct CDR3 sequences listed, more than 15% were seen once. This sample's time point: newly diagnosed GD, antithyroid drugs for less than 3 months. The TCR library was prepared using RNA isolated from PBMCs. Study-level findings and limits: TCR diversity was lower in persistent Graves' patients than in newly diagnosed ones.

These data were likewise used in another study, on T cells in Graves' hyperthyroidism and ophthalmopathy. This second study notes: Recently diagnosed hyperthyroidism of less than 2 months' duration affected patients aged 18 to 65. The blood repertoire included most of the expanded thyroid clonotypes above 0.001.

The specimen comprised peripheral blood mononuclear cells (PBMCs), sampled at new diagnosis, from a patient treated with antithyroid drugs. The receptor was isolated from a man between 18 and 29 years old with Graves disease. The V call is TRBV28, the J call TRBJ1-1; D is unclear. The CDR3 DNA is TGTGCCAGCAGTAGTACAGCGGAGAACACTGAAGCTTTCTTT. This codes for CASSSTAENTEAFF. Looking up the rest from reference TRBV28 and TRBJ1-1 gives the full variable domain: DVKVTQSSRYLVKRTGEKVFLECVQDMDHENMFWYRQDPGLGLRLIYFSYDVKMKEKGDIPEGYSVSREKKERFSLILESASTNQTSMYLCASSSTAENTEAFFGQGTRLTVV.